This is a list of T cell receptor beta chains from one sample in a study of PD-L1 blockade in urothelial cancer. The protocol was immunoSEQ multiplex PCR, while the TCRdb copy is restricted to in-frame clones and leaves out a portion. Of about 29,000 clones in the sample, 70% to 90% were seen once. Sequenced material: PBMCs, taken around atezolizumab (anti-PD-L1) treatment. The receptor source for this set is a man aged 50 to 59 with urothelial cancer. Each CDR3 is given with its conserved first and last residue. D genes are given only for firm matches. Clone size, where shown, is once, few, many, or a class for clones that have expanded.

length,size,V,J,D,DNA,CDR3
13,.,TRBV5-1,TRBJ2-2,.,TGCGCCAGCAGCGCCCCAGAGGCCGGGGAGCTGTTTTTT,CASSAPEAGELFF
15,.,TRBV29-1,TRBJ2-3,.,TGCAGCGTTGAACCGGTAGAGGCCCGGGCAGATACGCAGTATTTT,CSVEPVEARADTQYF
15,.,TRBV25-1,TRBJ2-1,.,TGTGCCAGCAGTGACCGGACAGAAAATTACAATGAGCAGTTCTTC,CASSDRTENYNEQFF
13,.,TRBV28,TRBJ2-6,.,TGTGCCAGCCGGGGGGCTGGAGCCAACGTCCTGACTTTC,CASRGAGANVLTF
15,few,TRBV29-1,TRBJ2-3,.,TGCAGCGCCCCAATGCCCTGGACAGGCACAGATACGCAGTATTTT,CSAPMPWTGTDTQYF
16,.,TRBV5-5,TRBJ2-7,.,TGTGCCAGCAGCTTGGCCCCAGGCTTTGACACCTACGAGCAGTACTTC,CASSLAPGFDTYEQYF
15,once,TRBV13,TRBJ2-2,TRBD2,TGTGCCAGCAGCTATGGGCGGGAGGACACCGGGGAGCTGTTTTTT,CASSYGREDTGELFF
16,.,TRBV10-1,TRBJ2-3,.,TGCGCCAGCAGGGACAGGGAGACTAGCAGCACAGATACGCAGTATTTT,CASRDRETSSTDTQYF
14,.,TRBV10-2,TRBJ2-2,.,TGCGCCAGCAGTGAGTGGCAGGGAGGCGGGGAGCTGTTTTTT,CASSEWQGGGELFF
15,.,TRBV2,TRBJ2-3,.,TGTGCCAGCAGTGAAGACTTCTTCCTCCCAGATACGCAGTATTTT,CASSEDFFLPDTQYF
15,once,TRBV7-9,TRBJ2-2,TRBD1,TGTGCCAGCAGCTTCTGGACAGGGGACACCGGGGAGCTGTTTTTT,CASSFWTGDTGELFF
12,.,TRBV10-3,TRBJ2-1,.,TGTGCCATCAGTGGGTCTAGCAATGAGCAGTTCTTC,CAISGSSNEQFF
16,.,TRBV19,TRBJ2-3,.,TGTGCCAGTAGTAACCCCGGGGGTCCTAGCACAGATACGCAGTATTTT,CASSNPGGPSTDTQYF
15,.,TRBV28,TRBJ2-5,TRBD2,TGTGCCAGCAGGCGTCCGGGACCCGGGGGGGAGACCCAGTACTTC,CASRRPGPGGETQYF
14,few,TRBV13,TRBJ2-5,.,TGTGCCAGCAGTTCGGGTATATCCCAAGAGACCCAGTACTTC,CASSSGISQETQYF
20,.,TRBV5-1,TRBJ2-1,TRBD2,TGCGCCAGCAGCTTGGCCGTCCTAGCGGGGGGGCAGGGGCCCTACAATGAGCAGTTCTTC,CASSLAVLAGGQGPYNEQFF
16,.,TRBV15,TRBJ2-2,TRBD1,TGTGCCACCAGCAGATTAGGGGGCACGGGCACCGGGGAGCTGTTTTTT,CATSRLGGTGTGELFF
14,.,TRBV27,TRBJ1-2,.,TGTGCCAGCAGTTTAACCGGTACTAACTATGGCTACACCTTC,CASSLTGTNYGYTF
14,.,TRBV28,TRBJ2-5,TRBD2,TGTGCCAGCAGGTCCGGGACGGGGGGAGAGACCCAGTACTTC,CASRSGTGGETQYF
14,.,TRBV30,TRBJ2-7,TRBD1,TGTGCCTGGGGAGCAGGGGGTCACTACTACGAGCAGTACTTC,CAWGAGGHYYEQYF
13,.,TRBV10-2,TRBJ1-3,.,TGCGCCAGCAGTGAGGGGGGCGAAAACACCATATATTTT,CASSEGGENTIYF
17,.,TRBV9,TRBJ2-5,TRBD2,TGTGCCAGCAGCACTCCGACTAGCGGGAGGGCCGGAGAGACCCAGTACTTC,CASSTPTSGRAGETQYF
15,.,TRBV11-2,TRBJ2-4,TRBD1,TGTGCCAGCAGCTCCGGGACAGGGGCAAAAAACATTCAGTACTTC,CASSSGTGAKNIQYF
15,.,TRBV5-5,TRBJ2-1,.,TGTGCCAGCAGCTTGAGGGGGATTGACCCTAATGAGCAGTTCTTC,CASSLRGIDPNEQFF
15,.,TRBV28,TRBJ1-5,.,TGTGCCAGCAGTGCAATAACGGAGCGATATCAGCCCCAGCATTTT,CASSAITERYQPQHF
14,.,TRBV11-1,TRBJ2-1,TRBD2,TGTGCCAGCAGCTTACCCGGGGGGGCAAATGAGCAGTTCTTC,CASSLPGGANEQFF
14,.,TRBV6-6,TRBJ2-7,.,TGTGCCAGCAGTTACTCGGCGGGGCAGGCCGAGCAGTACTTC,CASSYSAGQAEQYF
14,.,TRBV6-5,TRBJ1-4,TRBD1,TGTGCCAGCAAACCCAGGGGGTTTGATGAAAAACTGTTTTTT,CASKPRGFDEKLFF
15,few,TRBV7-9,TRBJ1-2,.,TGTGCCAGCAGCTTGGCCCTACAGGGAACCTATGGCTACACCTTC,CASSLALQGTYGYTF
17,.,TRBV11-2,TRBJ2-3,.,TGTGCCAGCAGCCAGAGGGTCCCCTCTGACATTGGAGATACGCAGTATTTT,CASSQRVPSDIGDTQYF
14,.,TRBV5-4,TRBJ1-1,.,TGTGCCAGCAGCTCACGCTGGGGAGACACTGAAGCTTTCTTT,CASSSRWGDTEAFF
15,.,TRBV30,TRBJ2-7,TRBD2,TGTGCCTGGAGTGGGGGACTAGTGGGTGTCTACGAGCAGTACTTC,CAWSGGLVGVYEQYF
16,.,TRBV7-2,TRBJ2-4,.,TGTGCCAGCAGCCCGGGATTTAGTATAGCCAAAAACATTCAGTACTTC,CASSPGFSIAKNIQYF
13,.,TRBV28,TRBJ2-5,.,TGTGCCAGCAGTTTAAGTCCTAGAGAGACCCAGTACTTC,CASSLSPRETQYF
14,.,TRBV6-5,TRBJ2-7,TRBD1,TGTGCCAGCAGTATTGGACAGGGGGGCTACGAGCAGTACTTC,CASSIGQGGYEQYF
15,.,TRBV12-5,TRBJ2-3,TRBD2,TGTGCTAGTCCAGGGAGGGGCCCTAGCACAGATACGCAGTATTTT,CASPGRGPSTDTQYF
15,.,TRBV7-3,TRBJ2-5,TRBD2,TGTGCCAGCAGCCAGACTAGCGGGGGATTTGAGACCCAGTACTTC,CASSQTSGGFETQYF
14,once,TRBV19,TRBJ2-5,TRBD2,TGTGCCAGTAGCCCGGGCGGGGGGACCGAGACCCAGTACTTC,CASSPGGGTETQYF
13,once,TRBV29-1,TRBJ1-5,.,TGCAGCGTGGCGGACAATAGCAATCAGCCCCAGCATTTT,CSVADNSNQPQHF
14,.,TRBV7-2,TRBJ1-2,.,TGTGCCAGCAGCTTCGGCGAAGCGGGTCGCGGCTACACCTTC,CASSFGEAGRGYTF
16,.,TRBV7-9,TRBJ2-7,.,TGTGCCAGCAGCCCCGGAGGGCCGTTCCGAACCTACGAGCAGTACTTC,CASSPGGPFRTYEQYF
15,.,TRBV5-1,TRBJ2-6,.,TGCGCCAGCAGCTTGACAGGTTCCGGGGCCAACGTCCTGACTTTC,CASSLTGSGANVLTF
13,.,TRBV27,TRBJ2-7,.,TGTGCCAGCAGTTTGGGGGCAACCTACGAGCAGTACTTC,CASSLGATYEQYF
15,.,TRBV27,TRBJ1-5,.,TGTGCCAGCAGTTTGGGGGGGCGCAGCAATCAGCCCCAGCATTTT,CASSLGGRSNQPQHF